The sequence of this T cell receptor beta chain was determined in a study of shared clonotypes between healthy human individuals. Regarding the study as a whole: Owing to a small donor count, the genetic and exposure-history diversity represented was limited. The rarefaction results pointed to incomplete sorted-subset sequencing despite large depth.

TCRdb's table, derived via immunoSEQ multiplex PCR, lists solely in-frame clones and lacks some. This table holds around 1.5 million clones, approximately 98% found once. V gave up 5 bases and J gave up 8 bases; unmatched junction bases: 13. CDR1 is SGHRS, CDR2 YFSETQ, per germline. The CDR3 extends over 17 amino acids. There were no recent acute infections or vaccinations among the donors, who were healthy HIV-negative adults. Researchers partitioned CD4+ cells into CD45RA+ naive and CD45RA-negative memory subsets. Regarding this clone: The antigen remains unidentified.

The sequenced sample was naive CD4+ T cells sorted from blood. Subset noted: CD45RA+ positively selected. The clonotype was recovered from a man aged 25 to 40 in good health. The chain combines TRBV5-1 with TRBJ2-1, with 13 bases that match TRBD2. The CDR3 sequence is CASSIGLAGVIGDEQFF. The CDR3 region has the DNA TGCGCCAGCAGTATAGGACTAGCGGGAGTAATCGGGGATGAGCAGTTCTTC.